This entry lists 6 T cell receptor beta chains sequenced from one sample in a study of cytomegalovirus exposure and HLA in healthy donors. Amplification used 60 Vbeta primers and 13 Jbeta primers. The table came from immunoSEQ multiplex PCR; TCRdb's copy has only in-frame clones and leaves some out. The table includes 160,000 or so clones, roughly 76% detected once. Sequencing used PBMCs. Every receptor here comes from a woman between 18 and 30 years old in good health and CMV-seropositive.

This chain connects TRBV15 to TRBJ1-5; 8 nucleotides match TRBD1. Unmatched junction bases numbered 6, after V lost 1 base and J lost 10 bases. This CDR3 contains 14 residues. In germline, CDR1 is LNHNV, CDR2 YYDKDF (reference sequence). For the CDR3, the DNA is TGTGCCACCAGCAGAGGTCAGGGGGCTAAACCCCAGCATTTT. Residues: CATSRGQGAKPQHF.

The chain recombines TRBV9 with TRBJ1-2; D may be TRBD1 (6 bases). The CDR3 has 13 residues. Germline lookup yields CDR1 SGDLS and CDR2 YYNGEE. The V end lost 2 bases, the J end lost 4 bases, and 9 bases lay between the germline ends. The DNA for the CDR3 is TGTGCCAGCAGCGTCGGCAGGGGCTATGGCTACACCTTC. As protein: CASSVGRGYGYTF.

This clone was seen a handful of times. The rearrangement joins TRBV27 to TRBJ2-1, with D possibly matching TRBD1 (6 bases). V lost 5 bases to trimming and J lost 1 base, with 12 bases between them. CDR1 is MNHEY and CDR2 is SMNVEV in the germline V gene (reference sequence). The CDR3 totals 15 residues. CDR3 nucleotides: TGTGCCAGCAGTCTAACAGGGTGGTCCTACAATGAGCAGTTCTTC. The encoded protein is CASSLTGWSYNEQFF.

The chain joins TRBV28 to TRBJ1-6; no reliable D call. This CDR3 is built from 16 residues. The germline CDR1 and CDR2 sequences are MDHEN and SYDVKM. Trimming took off 8 bases at V and 7 bases at J, with 21 bases between the two ends. CDR3: CASLFNSGSENSPLHF. The CDR3 DNA reads as TGTGCCAGCCTATTTAACTCGGGATCGGAAAATTCACCCCTCCACTTT.

As concerns this clone: An end of the junction differs from the germline gene, which may be a read error. The V call is TRBV9, the J call TRBJ2-3, with a weak D call TRBD1 (5 bases). The CDR3 loop spans 16 amino acids. Germline V CDR1 and CDR2: SGDLS, YYNGEE. CDR3 sequence: CASSVGARGSTDTQYF. The CDR3 bases are TGTGCCAGCAGTGTAGGCGCAAGGGGAAGCACAGATACGCAGTATTTT.

V gene TRBV9 combines with J gene TRBJ1-4; D is uncertain. The ends were cut back, 2 bases at V and 5 bases at J, with 7 bases in the middle. CDR1 is SGDLS and CDR2 is YYNGEE in the germline V gene. The CDR3 has 13 residues. CDR3 loop: CASSVSGNEKLFF. The CDR3 DNA reads TGTGCCAGCAGCGTCAGCGGGAATGAAAAACTGTTTTTT.